The 21 T cell receptor beta chains reported below all come from one sample, sequenced in a study of blood T cell repertoires in COVID-19. Sequencing was performed with immunoSEQ multiplex PCR; in TCRdb, only in-frame clones are kept and a portion is missing. The sample records over 200,000 clones, about 90% being singletons. Source material: peripheral blood. Receptors were obtained from a woman aged 60-75 years with acute or convalescent COVID-19.

V gene TRBV5-1 combines with J gene TRBJ2-3; 7 nucleotides align to TRBD1. The CDR3 runs 16 residues. Germline CDR1 is SGHRS and CDR2 is YFSETQ. J lost 0 bases, V lost 4 bases, and 8 bases had no gene match. Written as DNA, the CDR3 is TGCGCCAGCAGCCTGGTTAGGACAGGTAGCACAGATACGCAGTATTTT. Protein sequence: CASSLVRTGSTDTQYF.

J is TRBJ2-3 and V is TRBV19; 10 nucleotides align to TRBD2. Per germline, CDR1 LNHDA and CDR2 SQIVND (reference sequence). The CDR3 contains 15 residues. J lost 3 bases, V lost 4 bases, and 4 bases had no gene match. CDR3 sequence: CASSSGLAATDTQYF. The CDR3 DNA sequence: TGTGCCAGTAGTAGCGGACTAGCGGCAACAGATACGCAGTATTTT.

The chain employs TRBV5-4 and TRBJ1-2; 9 bases fit TRBD1. The V segment lost 2 bases and the J segment 4 bases; nucleotides outside the gene matches: 6. Per the germline V gene, CDR1 is SGHNT and CDR2 is YYREEE (reference sequence). The CDR3 consists of 15 residues. CDR3 sequence (DNA): TGTGCCAGCAGCTTCGGCGGGACAGGGATCTATGGCTACACCTTC. Translation: CASSFGGTGIYGYTF.

This rearrangement joins TRBV6-1 to TRBJ1-1; D is uncertain. The CDR3 is 15 residues long. V was trimmed by 2 bases and J by 0 bases, leaving 10 bases between them. Germline values: CDR1 MNHNS, CDR2 SASEGT. The CDR3 DNA sequence: TGTGCCAGCAGTGAACAACGCGGCCTGAACACTGAAGCTTTCTTT. This encodes CASSEQRGLNTEAFF.

The rearrangement joins TRBV6-6 to TRBJ1-2; 8 bases are a match to TRBD1. The germline CDR1 and CDR2 sequences are MNHNY and SVGAGI (reference sequence). The CDR3 length is 16 residues. The J segment lost 2 bases and the V segment lost 1 base, leaving 6 bases of the junction unmatched. CDR3 residues: CASSYYTDRANYGYTF. The CDR3 nucleotides are TGTGCCAGCAGTTACTATACGGACAGGGCCAACTATGGCTACACCTTC.

The chain has TRBV15 and TRBJ2-1; TRBD2 might be the D (6 bases). Germline V lookup: CDR1 LNHNV, CDR2 YYDKDF (reference sequence). The CDR3 sequence is 16 residues long. The germline V and J ends were trimmed by 0 bases and 2 bases, with 11 bases remaining between them. Written as DNA, the CDR3 is TGTGCCACCAGCAGAGATGCTGCTAGCGCCTACAATGAGCAGTTCTTC. Translating gives CATSRDAASAYNEQFF.

The chain couples TRBV7-2 to TRBJ2-7; TRBD2 might be the D (5 bases). CDR3 length: 16 residues. The ends were cut back, 5 bases at V and 3 bases at J, with 20 bases in the middle. Per the germline V gene, CDR1 is SGHTA and CDR2 is FQGNSA. The CDR3 nucleotides read TGTGCCAGCAGCCTACAAAGTGCGGGCCCTATCTACGAGCAGTACTTC. Protein product: CASSLQSAGPIYEQYF.

This chain joins TRBV7-8 and TRBJ1-2, with 7 bases identical to TRBD1. Germline V CDR1 and CDR2: SGHVS, FQNEAQ. CDR3 length: 13 amino acids. Trimming at V came to 5 bases and at J to 4 bases, leaving 4 bases not matched to a gene. CDR3 sequence (DNA): TGTGCCAGCAGCCCGGGACAGAGCTATGGCTACACCTTC. This translates into CASSPGQSYGYTF.

The CDR3 loop is CASSEFSYGYTF. The CDR3 DNA is TGTGCCAGCAGTGAGTTTAGCTATGGCTACACCTTC. V usage is TRBV2 and J usage is TRBJ1-2, with D unresolved. The V gene's germline CDR1 is SNHLY and CDR2 FYNNEI. The germline V and J ends were trimmed by 3 bases and 4 bases, with 6 bases remaining between them. This CDR3 is built from 12 residues. Variable domain in full (rest from reference TRBV2 and TRBJ1-2): EPEVTQTPSHQVTQMGQEVILRCVPISNHLYFYWYRQILGQKVEFLVSFYNNEISEKSEIFDDQFSVERPDGSNFTLKIRSTKLEDSAMYFCASSEFSYGYTFGSGTRLTVV.

This clone showed up just once. The chain links TRBV5-1 to TRBJ1-4; D is perhaps TRBD1 (5 bases). Trimming cost V 0 bases and J 3 bases, with 9 bases left between them. Per the germline V gene, CDR1 is SGHRS and CDR2 is YFSETQ. The CDR3 length is 15 residues. The CDR3 DNA reads TGCGCCAGCAGCTTGGTAGGGGTACCTAATGAAAAACTGTTTTTT. Translation: CASSLVGVPNEKLFF.

The CDR3, as DNA: TGTGCCAGCAGTTCCACCGGGACAGGTAGCACAGATACGCAGTATTTT. It is translated as CASSSTGTGSTDTQYF. The chain uses TRBV6-5 and TRBJ2-3; 8 nucleotides agree with TRBD1. J was trimmed by 0 bases and V by 4 bases; bases with no gene match: 6. The CDR3 is 16 amino acids. The germline CDR1 and CDR2 sequences are MNHEY and SVGAGI.

The rearrangement joins TRBV9 to TRBJ1-5, with TRBD1 identical over 9 bases. Germline V gene sequence: CDR1 SGDLS, CDR2 YYNGEE. The CDR3 loop spans 16 amino acids. V gave up 2 bases and J gave up 3 bases; unmatched junction bases: 6. The CDR3 DNA reads TGTGCCAGCAGCGTCGGGACAGGGATAATCAATCAGCCCCAGCATTTT. Protein sequence: CASSVGTGIINQPQHF.

The chain carries TRBV11-3 and TRBJ2-7; 9 bases align to TRBD2. The germline gives CDR1 SGHNT, CDR2 YENEEA. This CDR3 region has 16 residues. The trim removed 3 bases at V and 5 bases at J, leaving 11 bases unmatched. DNA for the CDR3: TGTGCCAGCAGCTTTGATCGCGGGAGGGAGGCGCACGAGCAGTACTTC. Amino acids: CASSFDRGREAHEQYF.

CDR3 loop: CASSATRGGTDTQYF. The DNA of the CDR3 is TGTGCCAGCAGCGCGACTAGGGGAGGAACAGATACGCAGTATTTT. V is TRBV2 and J is TRBJ2-3, with a tentative D call TRBD2 (6 bases). The germline V and J ends were trimmed by 6 bases and 3 bases, with 16 bases remaining between them. The CDR3 totals 15 residues. The germline gives CDR1 SNHLY, CDR2 FYNNEI.

The chain couples TRBV3-1 (or the pseudogene TRBV3-2) to TRBJ2-5; D perhaps matches TRBD2 (7 bases). The CDR3 sequence is 15 residues long. Germline lookup yields CDR1 LGHDT and CDR2 YNNKEL (reference sequence). V lost 0 bases and J 2 bases, leaving 10 bases between the germline ends. The CDR3 here is CASSQEGRGQETQYF. The CDR3, as DNA: TGTGCCAGCAGCCAAGAGGGGAGGGGGCAAGAGACCCAGTACTTC.

The V call is TRBV3-1 (or the pseudogene TRBV3-2), the J call TRBJ1-4; D uncertain. CDR1 is LGHDT and CDR2 is YNNKEL in the germline V gene (reference sequence). The CDR3 contains 14 residues. With 7 bases removed from V and 6 bases from J, the gap between germline ends came to 15 bases. The CDR3 bases are TGTGCCAGCACCCCTACAGTGACGGATGAAAAACTGTTTTTT. Translating gives CASTPTVTDEKLFF.

This chain links TRBV18 with TRBJ1-1, with D unclear. Germline CDR1 KGHSH, CDR2 LQKENI. V shed 5 bases and J shed 1 base, with 8 bases lying between them. The CDR3 has 13 amino acids. The CDR3 DNA reads TGTGCCAGCTCAGACTTGCAGAACACTGAAGCTTTCTTT. It yields the protein CASSDLQNTEAFF.

The chain is built from TRBV6-2 or TRBV6-3 and TRBJ1-5; D might be TRBD1 (6 bases). The CDR3 extends over 15 amino acids. Germline V CDR1 and CDR2: MNHEY, SVGEGT. The ends were cut back, 4 bases at V and 2 bases at J, with 12 bases in the middle. CDR3 DNA sequence: TGTGCCAGCAGTTCTCAACAGGGCGGCAATCAGCCCCAGCATTTT. It yields the protein CASSSQQGGNQPQHF.

The J gene is TRBJ1-5, the V gene TRBV30; D is uncertain. V lost 5 bases and J lost 4, with 12 bases in between. This CDR3 has 13 residues. CDR1 is GTSNPN, CDR2 SVGIG, per germline (reference sequence). DNA of the CDR3: TGTGCCTGGGGAGTCCGAGGGAATCAGCCCCAGCATTTT. This sequence encodes CAWGVRGNQPQHF.

This clone was recorded a few times. The V and J genes are TRBV7-3 and TRBJ1-1; D ambiguous. V shed 5 bases and J shed 1 base, with 8 bases lying between them. CDR3 length: 13 amino acids. In germline, CDR1 is SGHTA, CDR2 FQGTGA. CDR3 region: CASSRQANTEAFF. For the CDR3, the DNA is TGTGCCAGCAGCCGCCAGGCGAACACTGAAGCTTTCTTT.

This rearrangement joins TRBV6-1 to TRBJ2-1; the match to TRBD1 covers 7 bases. Germline assignment: CDR1 MNHNS and CDR2 SASEGT. The V segment lost 2 bases and the J segment 7 bases; nucleotides outside the gene matches: 11. This CDR3 comprises 16 residues. CDR3 sequence: CASSERDRGPRNEQFF. CDR3 DNA: TGTGCCAGCAGTGAAAGGGATAGGGGGCCGCGAAATGAGCAGTTCTTC.